This T cell receptor beta chain was captured in a study of OX40 agonist ivuxolimab in advanced cancers. Notes on the study in general: Among expanded peripheral T cells, antigen specificity went undetermined.

Patients with autoimmune history or systemic immunosuppression were excluded. Sequencing used immunoSEQ multiplex PCR; TCRdb keeps in-frame clones, though not all of them. The repertoire includes about 58,000 clones, around 80% of them detected once, and less than 2% sits in the top ten. In the case of this clone: Its antigen is still unknown.

The TCR originated in an adult with an advanced solid tumor such as melanoma, head and neck, liver or kidney cancer. The sequenced sample was CD4+ or CD8+ T cells sorted from blood, obtained in a trial of the OX40 agonist ivuxolimab.

As DNA, the CDR3 is TGTGCCAGCAGCCCCGAGGGGGTTCAGCCCCAGCATTTT. Its protein product is CASSPEGVQPQHF. The chain carries TRBV7-9 and TRBJ1-5, with D perhaps matching TRBD1 (6 bases). The ends were cut back, 5 bases at V and 6 bases at J, with 11 bases in the middle. This CDR3 is 13 amino acids long. CDR1 is SEHNR, CDR2 FQNEAQ, per germline (reference sequence).